The 27 T cell receptor beta chains reported below all come from one sample, sequenced in a study of siplizumab effects on memory and regulatory T cells. Method: immunoSEQ multiplex PCR; TCRdb's copy keeps in-frame clones and lacks some. The sample records some 100,000 clones, 94% being singletons. The specimen was non-Treg CD4+ T cells sorted from blood. All receptors come from a human donor in good health.

This clone was counted once. The chain links TRBV19 to TRBJ1-1, with no clear D. Germline V gives CDR1 LNHDA, CDR2 SQIVND (reference sequence). The CDR3 is made up of 15 amino acids. Trimming shortened V by 1 base and J by 0 bases, and 9 bases separated the two germline ends. The CDR3 DNA follows: TGTGCCAGTAGTATAGCGGCAGGAATGAACACTGAAGCTTTCTTT. Protein product: CASSIAAGMNTEAFF.

The CDR3 DNA reads as TGTGCCAGCAGCTTGAAGGATATTAAAAACATTCAGTACTTC. Its protein is CASSLKDIKNIQYF. This rearrangement joins TRBV5-6 to TRBJ2-4; D not resolved. The V end was cut by 1 base, the J end by 4 bases, with 9 bases between. The length of the CDR3 is 14 residues. The germline gives CDR1 SGHDT, CDR2 YYEEEE.

The J gene is TRBJ2-2, the V gene TRBV5-1; D not certain. V lost 3 bases and J 0 bases, leaving 0 bases between the germline ends. The CDR3 has 12 residues. CDR1 and CDR2 from the germline V gene are SGHRS and YFSETQ. The CDR3 reads CASSSNTGELFF. The DNA of the CDR3 is TGCGCCAGCAGCTCGAACACCGGGGAGCTGTTTTTT.

V gene TRBV19 combines with J gene TRBJ2-5; 11 bases match TRBD2. With V trimmed by 4 bases and J by 2 bases, 6 bases remained unmatched. The CDR3 contains 16 residues. CDR1 LNHDA and CDR2 SQIVND come from the germline V gene (reference sequence). The CDR3: CASSTSSGRIQETQYF. CDR3 sequence (DNA): TGTGCCAGTAGTACCTCTAGCGGGAGGATTCAAGAGACCCAGTACTTC.

The V gene is TRBV10-3, the J gene TRBJ2-5; tentative D call: TRBD1 (6 bases). Germline-derived CDR1 and CDR2 are ENHRY and SYGVKD. The V gene lost 0 bases and the J gene lost 4 bases, with 9 bases spanning the gap. The CDR3 totals 14 residues. CDR3 amino acids: CAISESMGAETQYF. The CDR3 bases are TGTGCCATCAGTGAGTCGATGGGGGCAGAGACCCAGTACTTC.

The chain recombines TRBV6-5 with TRBJ2-1; 7 bases line up with TRBD2. The CDR3 consists of 15 residues. The V segment lost 7 bases and the J segment 1 base; nucleotides outside the gene matches: 7. Germline loops: CDR1 MNHEY, CDR2 SVGAGI. Here the CDR3 reads CASTSSRGSYNEQFF. The CDR3 DNA reads TGTGCCAGCACGTCCTCGCGGGGGTCCTACAATGAGCAGTTCTTC.

The rearrangement uses TRBV7-3 and TRBJ1-1, with no clear D. Trimming shortened V by 3 bases and J by 1 base, and 9 bases separated the two germline ends. The CDR3 is made up of 14 amino acids. Per germline, CDR1 SGHTA and CDR2 FQGTGA. The CDR3, as DNA: TGTGCCAGCAGCTTTAACTCGGAGAACACTGAAGCTTTCTTT. Translating it yields CASSFNSENTEAFF.

This chain links TRBV6-1 with TRBJ2-5; D is ambiguous. Trimming removed 8 bases at V and 5 bases at J, with 12 bases between. CDR3 length: 12 amino acids. Germline loops: CDR1 MNHNS, CDR2 SASEGT. The CDR3 reads CASGRQEETQYF. CDR3 coding DNA: TGTGCCAGCGGCCGTCAGGAGGAGACCCAGTACTTC.

The rearrangement uses TRBV7-9 and TRBJ1-2; 7 bases match TRBD1. The V gene's germline CDR1 is SEHNR and CDR2 FQNEAQ (reference sequence). The CDR3 sequence is 16 residues long. V shed 1 base and J 4 bases; nucleotides not matched to a gene: 9. The chain's CDR3 is CASSLEVGAGGYGYTF. The CDR3 nucleotides read TGTGCCAGCAGCTTAGAAGTCGGCGCAGGGGGCTATGGCTACACCTTC.

J is TRBJ2-2 and V is TRBV5-6, with TRBD2 identical over 11 bases. CDR3 length: 15 residues. Per the germline V gene, CDR1 is SGHDT and CDR2 is YYEEEE. V dropped 7 bases and J dropped 4; count of bases not matched to a gene: 6. The CDR3 is CASLAGGGVTGELFF. In DNA, the CDR3 is TGTGCCAGCTTAGCGGGAGGGGGAGTCACCGGGGAGCTGTTTTTT. The full variable domain, its missing parts supplied by reference TRBV5-6 and TRBJ2-2, is DAGVTQSPTHLIKTRGQQVTLRCSPKSGHDTVSWYQQALGQGPQFIFQYYEEEERQRGNFPDRFSGHQFPNYSSELNVNALLLGDSALYLCASLAGGGVTGELFFGEGSRLTVL.

The chain uses TRBV19 and TRBJ2-5; 7 nucleotides align to TRBD1. The V segment lost 6 bases and the J segment 5 bases; nucleotides outside the gene matches: 9. Germline CDR1 LNHDA, CDR2 SQIVND (reference sequence). The length of the CDR3 is 14 residues. Written as DNA, the CDR3 is TGTGCCAGTAGCAGATACAGGGGCGGGGAGACCCAGTACTTC. Its protein product is CASSRYRGGETQYF.

The chain couples TRBV6-5 to TRBJ1-3; 10 bases align to TRBD1. J was trimmed by 7 bases and V by 4 bases; bases with no gene match: 10. CDR1 MNHEY and CDR2 SVGAGI come from the germline V gene. This CDR3 is built from 16 residues. CDR3 in amino acids: CASSFAPGQGTNTIYF. The CDR3 nucleotides read TGTGCCAGCAGTTTTGCTCCGGGACAGGGGACCAACACCATATATTTT.

The J gene is TRBJ2-7, the V gene TRBV18; 9 bases match TRBD2. The CDR3 has 14 residues. Germline CDR1 is KGHSH and CDR2 is LQKENI. The ends lost 3 bases at V and 5 bases at J; junction bases unmatched: 5. In DNA, the CDR3 is TGTGCCAGCTCACCCAGGCGGGAGGGCCACGAGCAGTACTTC. It codes for CASSPRREGHEQYF.

This clone turned up a few times. J is TRBJ1-1 and V is TRBV5-1; D remains ambiguous. CDR3 length equals 14 residues. Germline lookup yields CDR1 SGHRS and CDR2 YFSETQ. The V end was cut by 4 bases, the J end by 2 bases, with 12 bases between. The CDR3 coding sequence is TGCGCCAGCAGCCCCCTCGCAGGTAACACTGAAGCTTTCTTT. Residues: CASSPLAGNTEAFF.

The rearrangement links TRBV7-3 to TRBJ2-3, with 9 bases lining up with TRBD2. Germline CDR1 reads SGHTA; CDR2 reads FQGTGA. V gave up 3 bases and J gave up 5 bases; unmatched junction bases: 6. The CDR3 loop spans 15 amino acids. The CDR3 region is CASSFSGSQLDTQYF. CDR3 sequence (DNA): TGTGCCAGCAGCTTTAGCGGGAGTCAGTTAGATACGCAGTATTTT.

V and J are TRBV5-4 and TRBJ1-1, with D maybe TRBD1 (6 bases). The CDR3 is made up of 16 amino acids. Germline assignment: CDR1 SGHNT and CDR2 YYREEE (reference sequence). Deletions cut 5 bases from V and 0 bases from J, with 17 bases between. The CDR3 bases are TGTGCCAGCAGAACTCCCGGGACAACTATGAACACTGAAGCTTTCTTT. This gives the protein CASRTPGTTMNTEAFF.

As concerns this clone: This specimen includes other DNA sequences encoding the same CDR3. This chain links TRBV7-9 with TRBJ2-1; a possible D gene is TRBD2 (5 bases). This CDR3 comprises 13 residues. V dropped 0 bases and J dropped 7 bases, with 7 bases sitting between them. Germline CDR1 reads SEHNR; CDR2 reads FQNEAQ (reference sequence). The CDR3 region is CASSLAGGNEQFF. The CDR3 DNA is TGTGCCAGCAGCTTAGCCGGCGGGAATGAGCAGTTCTTC.

Turning to this clone: The identical CDR3 is also encoded by other nucleotide sequences in the sample. The V and J genes are TRBV18 and TRBJ2-5; no clear D gene. The CDR3 consists of 13 residues. The germline V gene encodes CDR1 KGHSH and CDR2 LQKENI. V lost 3 bases and J 5 bases, leaving 10 bases between the germline ends. DNA for the CDR3: TGTGCCAGCTCACCCCCGTCTGTGGAGACCCAGTACTTC. The encoded protein is CASSPPSVETQYF.

V is TRBV5-1 and J is TRBJ2-5; 9 nucleotides line up with TRBD1. The germline V gene has CDR1 SGHRS and CDR2 YFSETQ. This CDR3 has 17 amino acids. Losses at the gene ends were 0 bases for V and 4 bases for J; bases not matched to a gene: 10. CDR3 coding DNA: TGCGCCAGCAGCTTGGGGGGAACCACAGGGGGCTCAGAGACCCAGTACTTC. It is translated as CASSLGGTTGGSETQYF.

This chain connects TRBV28 to TRBJ2-7; 9 bases map to TRBD2. From germline, CDR1 is MDHEN and CDR2 SYDVKM. Trimming cost V 5 bases and J 3 bases; bases outside gene matches: 5. The CDR3 is 14 amino acids. The CDR3 region is CASSRREGRYEQYF. The CDR3 region has the DNA TGTGCCAGCAGTCGGCGGGAGGGCCGCTACGAGCAGTACTTC. Based on the CDR3 plus reference TRBV28 and TRBJ2-7, the full variable domain is DVKVTQSSRYLVKRTGEKVFLECVQDMDHENMFWYRQDPGLGLRLIYFSYDVKMKEKGDIPEGYSVSREKKERFSLILESASTNQTSMYLCASSRREGRYEQYFGPGTRLTVT.

This chain uses TRBV7-9 with TRBJ1-2; D gene uncertain. Germline V gene sequence: CDR1 SEHNR, CDR2 FQNEAQ (reference sequence). The CDR3 contains 15 residues. The V end lost 1 base, the J end lost 6 bases, and 15 bases lay between the germline ends. The CDR3 nucleotides are TGTGCCAGCAGCTTAGGTCCTGGGTATGAGGATGGCTACACCTTC. This codes for CASSLGPGYEDGYTF.

CDR3 protein: CASSYTYNQPQHF. As DNA, the CDR3 is TGTGCCAGCAGCTATACATACAATCAGCCCCAGCATTTT. The chain uses TRBV6-5 and TRBJ1-5; D remains ambiguous. V lost 6 bases and J 3 bases, leaving 9 bases between the germline ends. CDR1 and CDR2 from the germline V gene are MNHEY and SVGAGI. The CDR3 runs to 13 residues.

The chain couples TRBV19 to TRBJ2-7; 12 bases fit TRBD2. Trimming took 1 base from V and 2 from J; bases not matched to a gene: 0. The germline V gene encodes CDR1 LNHDA and CDR2 SQIVND (reference sequence). This CDR3 has 15 residues. This CDR3 reads CASSIGLAGAYEQYF. The DNA for the CDR3 is TGTGCCAGTAGTATAGGACTAGCGGGAGCCTACGAGCAGTACTTC.

The rearrangement joins TRBV7-3 to TRBJ2-5; D may be TRBD1 (5 bases). V lost 2 bases and J lost 5, with 12 bases in between. Germline lookup yields CDR1 SGHTA and CDR2 FQGTGA. This CDR3 contains 14 residues. DNA for the CDR3: TGTGCCAGCAGCTTAGGGGCAGGAAGGGAGACCCAGTACTTC. Amino acids: CASSLGAGRETQYF.

This chain joins TRBV19 and TRBJ2-1; possibly TRBD1 for D (5 bases). V was clipped by 7 bases and J by 4 bases, with 17 bases between them. CDR1 and CDR2 from the germline V gene are LNHDA and SQIVND (reference sequence). The CDR3 loop spans 15 amino acids. CDR3 in DNA: TGTGCCAGTACAATGAAGCAGGGTTCTTACAATGAGCAGTTCTTC. Translation gives CASTMKQGSYNEQFF. The full variable domain, its missing parts supplied by reference TRBV19 and TRBJ2-1, is DGGITQSPKYLFRKEGQNVTLSCEQNLNHDAMYWYRQDPGQGLRLIYYSQIVNDFQKGDIAEGYSVSREKKESFPLTVTSAQKNPTAFYLCASTMKQGSYNEQFFGPGTRLTVL.

The chain joins TRBV7-9 to TRBJ2-7; 7 bases align to TRBD2. This CDR3 contains 12 residues. CDR1 and CDR2 (germline): SEHNR, FQNEAQ (reference sequence). V shed 4 bases, J shed 12 bases, and the junction held 9 bases outside the gene matches. The CDR3 DNA reads TGTGCCAGCAGCTCTTCGGGAACTAGCGCGTACTTC. Protein sequence: CASSSSGTSAYF.

This clone showed up just once. The rearrangement joins TRBV2 to TRBJ2-1; D not certain. The ends were cut back, 2 bases at V and 4 bases at J, with 9 bases in the middle. Looked up from germline, CDR1 is SNHLY and CDR2 is FYNNEI. There are 14 residues in the CDR3. The CDR3 DNA reads as TGTGCCAGCAGTGAATCGGCCCTATACAATGAGCAGTTCTTC. Amino acid sequence: CASSESALYNEQFF.